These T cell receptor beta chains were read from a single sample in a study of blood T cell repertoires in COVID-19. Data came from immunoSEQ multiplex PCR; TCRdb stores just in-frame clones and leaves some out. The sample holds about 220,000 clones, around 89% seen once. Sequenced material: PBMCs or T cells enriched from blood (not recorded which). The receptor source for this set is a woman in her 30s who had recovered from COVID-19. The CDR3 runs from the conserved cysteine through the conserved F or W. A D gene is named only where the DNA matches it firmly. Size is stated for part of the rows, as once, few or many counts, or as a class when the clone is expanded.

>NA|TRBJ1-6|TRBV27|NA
TGTGCCAGCAGGAGATCAGGGTTTCGTAATTCACCCCTCCACTTT
CASRRSGFRNSPLHF
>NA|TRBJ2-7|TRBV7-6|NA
TGTGCCAGCAGCTTAGGGGGGCAGACCTACGAGCAGTACTTC
CASSLGGQTYEQYF
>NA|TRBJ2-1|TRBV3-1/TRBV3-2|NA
TGTGCCAGCAGAGGGAAGGGGGGGCTAAGGTACAATGAGCAGTTCTTC
CASRGKGGLRYNEQFF
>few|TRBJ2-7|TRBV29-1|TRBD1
TGCAGCGTCCGACAGGGGGACAGCTACTACGAGCAGTACTTC
CSVRQGDSYYEQYF
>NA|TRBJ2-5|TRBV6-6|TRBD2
TGTGCCAGCAGTCAGGGGACTAGCGGGGTCCTACAAGAGACCCAGTACTTC
CASSQGTSGVLQETQYF
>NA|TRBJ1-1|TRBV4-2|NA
TGTGCCAGCAGCCAAGATCGCACTGAAGCTTTCTTT
CASSQDRTEAFF
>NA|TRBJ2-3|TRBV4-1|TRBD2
TGCGCCAGCAGCCGGGGGACTAGGTTGGATACGCAGTATTTT
CASSRGTRLDTQYF
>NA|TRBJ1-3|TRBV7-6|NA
TGTGCCAGCAGCGCACAAAGGGACTTCTCTGGAAACACCATATATTTT
CASSAQRDFSGNTIYF
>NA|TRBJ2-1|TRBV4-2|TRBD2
TGTGCCAGCAGCCCTACCCCCGGGACTAGAAGCCTCTTC
CASSPTPGTRSLF
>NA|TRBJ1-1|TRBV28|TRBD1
TGTGCCAGCGACGTACAGGGACAGGGCACTGAAGCTTTCTTT
CASDVQGQGTEAFF
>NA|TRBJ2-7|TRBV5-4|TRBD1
TGTGCCAGCAGCTTACTCCGAGGACAGGGGGAGTACGAGCAGTACTTC
CASSLLRGQGEYEQYF
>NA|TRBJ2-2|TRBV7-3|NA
TGTGCCAGCAGCTCGGGAAGGACGAACACCGGGGAGCTGTTTTTT
CASSSGRTNTGELFF
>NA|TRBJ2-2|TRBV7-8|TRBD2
TGTGCCAGCAGCTTAGTCCCGGGACTAGTGGGATCCGGGGAGCTGTTTTTT
CASSLVPGLVGSGELFF
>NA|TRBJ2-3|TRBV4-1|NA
TGCGCCAGCAGCCCTGGGCCTCGCACAGATACGCAGTATTTT
CASSPGPRTDTQYF
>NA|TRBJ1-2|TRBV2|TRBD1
TGTGCCAGCAGTCCGGGACAGGGGGGCTACACCTTC
CASSPGQGGYTF
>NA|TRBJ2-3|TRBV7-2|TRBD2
TGTGCCAGCAGCTTAGGAGAGGAGCGGGGATACACAGATACGCAGTATTTT
CASSLGEERGYTDTQYF
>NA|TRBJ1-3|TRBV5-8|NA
TGTGCCAGCAGCTTTTCCAGCTCTGGAAACACCATATATTTT
CASSFSSSGNTIYF
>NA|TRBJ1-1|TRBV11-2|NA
TGTGCCAGCAGGAAAATACGACAGGCAATGAACACTGAAGCTTTCTTT
CASRKIRQAMNTEAFF
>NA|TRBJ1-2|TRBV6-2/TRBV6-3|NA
TGTGCCAGCAGTTACTTTCCCCCTGGACAACGTTCCGCCTTC
CASSYFPPGQRSAF
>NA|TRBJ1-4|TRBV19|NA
TGTGCCAGTAGTATGGTCAGGGCTAATGAAAAACTGTTTTTT
CASSMVRANEKLFF
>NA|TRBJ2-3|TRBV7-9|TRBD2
TGTGCCAGCAGCTTACGGGGACTAAGCACAGATACGCAGTATTTT
CASSLRGLSTDTQYF
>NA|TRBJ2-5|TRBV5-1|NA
TGCGCCAGCAGGGAAGACAGTGCTGTTCCGACCCAGTACTTC
CASREDSAVPTQYF
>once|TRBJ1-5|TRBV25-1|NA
TGTGCCAGCAGTGGGGCAGGGGACTACAATCAGCCCCAGCATTTT
CASSGAGDYNQPQHF
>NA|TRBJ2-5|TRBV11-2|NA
TGTGCCAGCAGCTTAGTGTTTGGCCAGGGCGAGACCCAGTACTTC
CASSLVFGQGETQYF
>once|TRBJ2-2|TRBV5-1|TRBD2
TGCGCCAGCAGCCTTGGACTAGCGGGGGGGCCGGTCACCGGGGAGCTGTTTTTT
CASSLGLAGGPVTGELFF
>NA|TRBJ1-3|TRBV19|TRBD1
TGTGCCAGTAGTATAGGGTCCGGGACAGGGTTTTCAGGAAACACCATATATTTT
CASSIGSGTGFSGNTIYF
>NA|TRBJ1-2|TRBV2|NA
TGTGCCAGCAGTGACTATGGCTATGGCTACACCTTC
CASSDYGYGYTF
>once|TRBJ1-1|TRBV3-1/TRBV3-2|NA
TGTGCCAGCAGCCTCGGACAGTACACTGAAGCTTTCTTT
CASSLGQYTEAFF
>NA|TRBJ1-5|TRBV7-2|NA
TGTGCCAGCAGCTTAGCCAGTACCAATCAGCCCCAGCATTTT
CASSLASTNQPQHF
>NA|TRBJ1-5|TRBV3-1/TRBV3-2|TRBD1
TGTGCCAGCAGCCAACAGGGGGCCCAGCCCCAGCATTTT
CASSQQGAQPQHF